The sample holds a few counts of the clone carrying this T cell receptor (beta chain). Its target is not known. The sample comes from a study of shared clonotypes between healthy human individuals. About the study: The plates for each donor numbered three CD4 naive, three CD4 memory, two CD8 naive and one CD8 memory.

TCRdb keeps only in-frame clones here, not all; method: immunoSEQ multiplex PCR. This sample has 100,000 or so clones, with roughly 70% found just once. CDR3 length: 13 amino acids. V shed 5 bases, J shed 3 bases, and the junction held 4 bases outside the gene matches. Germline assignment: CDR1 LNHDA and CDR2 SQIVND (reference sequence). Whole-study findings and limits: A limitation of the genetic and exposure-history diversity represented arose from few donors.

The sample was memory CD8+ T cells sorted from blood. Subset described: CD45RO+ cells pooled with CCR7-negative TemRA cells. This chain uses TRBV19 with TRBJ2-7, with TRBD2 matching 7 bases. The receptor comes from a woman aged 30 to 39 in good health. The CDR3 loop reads CASSVTSFYEQYF. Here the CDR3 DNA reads TGTGCCAGTAGTGTGACTAGCTTCTACGAGCAGTACTTC.